What follows is one TCR beta chain and its context. The data derive from a study of blood T cell repertoires in COVID-19. Methods used by the authors: The assay estimated nucleated cells by amplifying reference gene primers. Data came from immunoSEQ multiplex PCR; TCRdb stores just in-frame clones and leaves some out. V, J and clone size derive from that table, while D and trimming were established from the DNA sequence. The sample includes approximately 87,000 clones, roughly 91% of them seen just once. V was clipped by 4 bases and J by 8 bases; unmatched bases: 7. This CDR3 is 14 amino acids long. Germline-derived CDR1 and CDR2 are SGDLS and YYNGEE.

The source is a man aged 70-80 years with active or convalescent COVID-19. What was sequenced was peripheral blood. V is TRBV9 and J is TRBJ2-1, with 9 bases aligning to TRBD1. CDR3 nucleotide sequence: TGTGCCAGCAGCTTTGGGACAGGGTTCGATGAGCAGTTCTTC. Its translation is CASSFGTGFDEQFF.